The source of this T cell receptor beta chain is a study of metastatic and nonmetastatic thyroid tumors. Study results and caveats: Reported TCR beta diversity, measured in blood and tumor, was significantly higher for malignant thyroid tumors than for benign nodules.

Prior to thyroid surgery, none of the patients had received any treatment. Original analysis: Clinicopathological groups of papillary thyroid cancer showed CDR3 differences that were used to build a distant-metastasis classifier. Using MiXCR, TCRdb re-called clones from the PCR reads. V and J calls and clone size were set by TCRdb, not the authors. The sample contains 7,700 or so clones, approximately 31% of which appear only once. In its sample, this clone was seen a few times. Its matching antigen is unknown. V dropped 5 bases and J dropped 2; count of bases not matched to a gene: 6. CDR3 length: 14 residues. Germline V gene lookup returns CDR1 DFQATT and CDR2 SNEGSKA (reference sequence).

The V call is TRBV20-1, the J call TRBJ2-7, with 10 bases aligning to TRBD2. The sample was tumor tissue. This receptor was obtained from a female donor with papillary thyroid cancer or a benign thyroid nodule (not recorded which). Some clones in this sample may be carry-over from other donors' samples. CDR3 sequence reads: CSAPLAGETYEQYF. CDR3 bases: TGCAGTGCTCCCCTAGCGGGAGAGACCTACGAGCAGTACTTC.